Presented here are 11 T cell receptor beta chains from one specimen sequenced in a study of blood T cell repertoires in COVID-19. Only in-frame clones appear in the TCRdb table, and some are missing; sequencing was by immunoSEQ multiplex PCR. The table shows about 180,000 clones, with roughly 85% occurring only once. The sample comprised peripheral blood. Every receptor here comes from a man aged 55 to 70 with acute or convalescent COVID-19.

The chain uses TRBV7-9 and TRBJ2-5; D remains unclear. The CDR3 consists of 11 residues. V lost 5 bases to trimming and J lost 7 bases, with 8 bases between them. The germline V gene has CDR1 SEHNR and CDR2 FQNEAQ (reference sequence). In nucleotides, the CDR3 is TGTGCCAGCAGCCCCACGGGGACCCAGTACTTC. Amino acid sequence: CASSPTGTQYF.

V gene TRBV6-6 combines with J gene TRBJ2-5, with a possible D match to TRBD1 (6 bases). This CDR3 comprises 13 residues. V lost 2 bases and J 4 bases, leaving 8 bases between the germline ends. CDR1 and CDR2 (germline): MNHNY, SVGAGI (reference sequence). The CDR3 DNA reads as TGTGCCAGCAGTTACGGGGGCATAGAGACCCAGTACTTC. Its protein product is CASSYGGIETQYF.

This chain links TRBV7-2 with TRBJ2-5, with 7 bases fitting TRBD1. V dropped 5 bases and J dropped 4; count of bases not matched to a gene: 4. The CDR3 length is 13 residues. CDR1 is SGHTA and CDR2 is FQGNSA in the germline V gene. For the CDR3, the DNA is TGTGCCAGCAGCCGTGACAGGGCAGAGACCCAGTACTTC. Amino acids: CASSRDRAETQYF. Full variable domain (rest looked up from reference TRBV7-2 and TRBJ2-5): GAGVSQSPSNKVTEKGKDVELRCDPISGHTALYWYRQSLGQGLEFLIYFQGNSAPDKSGLPSDRFSAERTGGSVSTLTIQRTQQEDSAVYLCASSRDRAETQYFGPGTRLLVL.

The chain joins TRBV19 to TRBJ1-6, with D unclear. Per the germline V gene, CDR1 is LNHDA and CDR2 is SQIVND (reference sequence). The CDR3 is 16 amino acids. Trimming took off 4 bases at V and 0 bases at J, with 10 bases between the two ends. The CDR3 reads CASSTLGSSYNSPLHF. The DNA of the CDR3 is TGTGCCAGTAGTACCCTTGGGAGCTCCTATAATTCACCCCTCCACTTT. The variable domain in full, completed from reference TRBV19 and TRBJ1-6, reads DGGITQSPKYLFRKEGQNVTLSCEQNLNHDAMYWYRQDPGQGLRLIYYSQIVNDFQKGDIAEGYSVSREKKESFPLTVTSAQKNPTAFYLCASSTLGSSYNSPLHFGNGTRLTVT.

The chain has TRBV4-1 and TRBJ2-3; 10 nucleotides line up with TRBD2. CDR3 length: 18 residues. V lost 0 bases to trimming and J lost 2 bases; unmatched junction nucleotides: 8. Germline V gene sequence: CDR1 MGHRA, CDR2 YSYEKL. Here the CDR3 DNA reads TGCGCCAGCAGCCAAGAGAGACTAGCGGGTCAAGACACAGATACGCAGTATTTT. Its protein product is CASSQERLAGQDTDTQYF.

The V call is TRBV7-2, the J call TRBJ1-5; D is perhaps TRBD1 (6 bases). The V end was cut by 1 base, the J end by 7 bases, with 8 bases between. Germline V gene data show CDR1 as SGHTA and CDR2 as FQGNSA. This CDR3 comprises 13 residues. This chain's CDR3 is CASSLEQGQPQHF. The DNA of the CDR3 is TGTGCCAGCAGCTTAGAACAGGGCCAGCCCCAGCATTTT.

The V call is TRBV6-5, the J call TRBJ1-1; D gene unclear. The ends were cut back, 0 bases at V and 6 bases at J, with 17 bases in the middle. CDR1 is MNHEY, CDR2 SVGAGI, per germline. The CDR3 contains 16 residues. The CDR3 region has the DNA TGTGCCAGCAGTTACTCGGTAGCAGCACTTCGCCCTGAAGCTTTCTTT. It codes for CASSYSVAALRPEAFF.

The chain carries TRBV11-2 and TRBJ2-7; D not resolved. Looked up from germline, CDR1 is SGHAT and CDR2 is FQNNGV. The CDR3 consists of 13 residues. The ends were cut back, 0 bases at V and 3 bases at J, with 6 bases in the middle. The CDR3 DNA sequence: TGTGCCAGCAGCTTAGATTTCGGCTACGAGCAGTACTTC. Protein product: CASSLDFGYEQYF.

V and J are TRBV9 and TRBJ2-1; 7 nucleotides agree with TRBD1. The CDR3 runs 18 residues. Germline V CDR1 and CDR2: SGDLS, YYNGEE. After removal of 4 bases from V and 1 base from J, the junction contained 14 bases not matched to a gene. CDR3 DNA sequence: TGTGCCAGCAGCCCCCGACAGCGACAGGGCTATTCCTACAATGAGCAGTTCTTC. It specifies CASSPRQRQGYSYNEQFF.

The chain joins TRBV29-1 to TRBJ1-1; D perhaps matches TRBD1 (6 bases). CDR1 is SQVTM, CDR2 ANQGSEA, per germline. This CDR3 is 11 amino acids long. Trimming removed 5 bases from V and 5 bases from J, with 9 bases in between. The CDR3 reads CSVRQGTEAFF. CDR3 bases: TGCAGCGTTCGCCAGGGGACTGAAGCTTTCTTT. The entire variable domain, with the rest obtained from reference TRBV29-1 and TRBJ1-1, is as follows: SAVISQKPSRDICQRGTSLTIQCQVDSQVTMMFWYRQQPGQSLTLIATANQGSEATYESGFVIDKFPISRPNLTFSTLTVSNMSPEDSSIYLCSVRQGTEAFFGQGTRLTVV.

The chain combines TRBV7-8 with TRBJ1-1; TRBD1 matches 7 bases. Trimming took 7 bases from V and 1 from J; bases not matched to a gene: 3. This CDR3 contains 13 residues. Germline CDR1 reads SGHVS; CDR2 reads FQNEAQ. The DNA of the CDR3 is TGTGCCAGCATCCGACAGGGGAACACTGAAGCTTTCTTT. It translates to CASIRQGNTEAFF.